This passage covers 29 T cell receptor beta chains from one sample sequenced in a study of blood T cell repertoires in COVID-19. Libraries were prepared by immunoSEQ multiplex PCR; TCRdb keeps only in-frame clonotypes and omits some of them. Found here are some 180,000 clones, roughly 80% of them singletons; the top ten hold approximately 11%. The sample comprised peripheral blood. These receptors originate from a woman in her forties with COVID-19, enrolled during active disease.

This rearrangement joins TRBV18 to TRBJ2-1, with TRBD2 matching 11 bases. The CDR3 has 17 residues. The germline CDR1 and CDR2 sequences are KGHSH and LQKENI. Trimming cost V 3 bases and J 7 bases; bases outside gene matches: 11. In DNA form, the CDR3 reads TGTGCCAGCTCACCTCGACCTACTAGCGGGAGTGGTAATGAGCAGTTCTTC. Translating gives CASSPRPTSGSGNEQFF.

The J gene is TRBJ2-7, the V gene TRBV7-3, with D unclear. Germline V gives CDR1 SGHTA, CDR2 FQGTGA. Between the trimmed V and J ends, which lost 3 bases and 0 bases, there was a span of 6 bases. CDR3 length: 13 residues. In nucleotides, the CDR3 is TGTGCCAGCAGCTTGGCAAACTCCTACGAGCAGTACTTC. This gives the protein CASSLANSYEQYF.

The table lists this clone with many counts. This chain links TRBV5-4 with TRBJ1-1; 8 bases agree with TRBD1. The ends lost 4 bases at V and 3 bases at J; junction bases unmatched: 5. CDR1 SGHNT and CDR2 YYREEE come from the germline V gene (reference sequence). CDR3 length equals 14 residues. As DNA, the CDR3 is TGTGCCAGCAGCCCCAAGGACAGGGACACTGAAGCTTTCTTT. Amino acids: CASSPKDRDTEAFF.

The chain recombines TRBV6-1 with TRBJ2-5; TRBD2 agrees at 11 bases. Germline CDR1 and CDR2: MNHNS and SASEGT. The J segment lost 6 bases and the V segment lost 0 bases, leaving 3 bases of the junction unmatched. There are 15 residues in the CDR3. The CDR3 reads CASSEASGGAQTQYF. CDR3 bases: TGTGCCAGCAGTGAAGCTAGCGGGGGGGCTCAGACCCAGTACTTC.

The V call is TRBV25-1, the J call TRBJ1-6; perhaps TRBD1 as D (6 bases). This CDR3 comprises 15 residues. Germline-derived CDR1 and CDR2 are MGHDK and SYGVNS. V lost 6 bases and J lost 5, with 14 bases in between. CDR3 sequence (DNA): TGTGCCAGCAGGGAGGGAGGGGGGAATAATTCACCCCTCCACTTT. It translates to CASREGGGNNSPLHF. The complete variable domain, with remaining parts taken from reference TRBV25-1 and TRBJ1-6, reads EADIYQTPRYLVIGTGKKITLECSQTMGHDKMYWYQQDPGMELHLIHYSYGVNSTEKGDLSSESTVSRIRTEHFPLTLESARPSHTSQYLCASREGGGNNSPLHFGNGTRLTVT.

This clone was detected once. V is TRBV21-1 and J is TRBJ2-5; the D call in the table, TRBD1, was not verified against the DNA. TRBV21-1 is labeled a pseudogene. The CDR3 is 9 residues long. The CDR3 DNA reads as TGTGCCAGCAGCCAGACAGGGGACTTC. Translation gives CASSQTGDF.

The chain carries TRBV3-1 (or the pseudogene TRBV3-2) and TRBJ2-5, with D unclear. The CDR3 extends over 12 amino acids. Germline loops: CDR1 LGHDT, CDR2 YNNKEL (reference sequence). Between the trimmed V and J ends, which lost 2 bases and 5 bases, there was a span of 6 bases. The CDR3 DNA reads as TGTGCCAGCAGCCAACACGGGGAGACCCAGTACTTC. Translating gives CASSQHGETQYF.

The chain is built from TRBV2 and TRBJ2-3; D is perhaps TRBD2 (5 bases). V was pared by 4 bases and J by 9 bases, with 11 bases between. The CDR3 has 12 residues. CDR1 SNHLY and CDR2 FYNNEI come from the germline V gene. CDR3: CASSAGESTQYF. CDR3 DNA sequence: TGTGCCAGCAGTGCTGGGGAGAGCACGCAGTATTTT. Complete variable domain (other parts from reference TRBV2 and TRBJ2-3): EPEVTQTPSHQVTQMGQEVILRCVPISNHLYFYWYRQILGQKVEFLVSFYNNEISEKSEIFDDQFSVERPDGSNFTLKIRSTKLEDSAMYFCASSAGESTQYFGPGTRLTVL.

This sequence joins TRBV5-6 and TRBJ1-2, with TRBD1 identical over 7 bases. Germline CDR1 reads SGHDT; CDR2 reads YYEEEE. V dropped 1 base and J dropped 8; count of bases not matched to a gene: 14. The CDR3 loop spans 16 amino acids. The CDR3 sequence: CASSLFTIGGTRGYTF. CDR3 in DNA: TGTGCCAGCAGCTTGTTTACCATAGGGGGCACTCGGGGCTACACCTTC.

This sequence joins TRBV28 and TRBJ1-2; TRBD1 matches 9 bases. Germline V gene lookup returns CDR1 MDHEN and CDR2 SYDVKM. The V and J ends lost 5 bases and 5 bases, in that order; junction bases with no gene match: 9. The CDR3 extends over 15 amino acids. The CDR3, as DNA: TGTGCCAGCAGTCAACCAACAGGGGGCTCATATGGCTACACCTTC. Translated: CASSQPTGGSYGYTF.

The rearrangement uses TRBV7-8 and TRBJ2-1, with D hard to call. Looked up from germline, CDR1 is SGHVS and CDR2 is FQNEAQ. CDR3 length: 15 residues. Between the trimmed V and J ends, which lost 4 bases and 3 bases, there was a span of 13 bases. The DNA for the CDR3 is TGTGCCAGCAGCTACCTGGAAAACAGCTACAATGAGCAGTTCTTC. It specifies CASSYLENSYNEQFF.

V is TRBV28 and J is TRBJ1-2; 10 bases are shared with TRBD1. The CDR3 extends over 14 amino acids. In germline, CDR1 is MDHEN, CDR2 SYDVKM. Trimming took 1 base from V and 6 from J; bases not matched to a gene: 2. CDR3 protein: CASSLFDRGHGYTF. CDR3 bases: TGTGCCAGCAGTTTATTCGACAGGGGGCATGGCTACACCTTC.

This chain links TRBV27 with TRBJ1-3; TRBD1 is a possible D gene (6 bases). This CDR3 has 15 residues. Germline V gene sequence: CDR1 MNHEY, CDR2 SMNVEV (reference sequence). V was shortened by 1 base and J by 4 bases, with 11 bases between the two germline ends. The CDR3 loop is CASSLLPGAGNTIYF. CDR3 DNA: TGTGCCAGCAGTTTATTACCAGGGGCCGGAAACACCATATATTTT.

The V gene is TRBV6-5, the J gene TRBJ1-3, with 8 positions matching TRBD1. The CDR3 sequence is 15 residues long. From germline, CDR1 is MNHEY and CDR2 SVGAGI. V gave up 4 bases and J gave up 6 bases; unmatched junction bases: 8. CDR3 in amino acids: CASSLPRTGSNTIYF. Here the CDR3 DNA reads TGTGCCAGCAGTTTACCCCGGACAGGGTCAAACACCATATATTTT.

The chain uses TRBV11-2 and TRBJ2-1; a possible D gene is TRBD1 (6 bases). Germline V gene sequence: CDR1 SGHAT, CDR2 FQNNGV. This CDR3 region has 15 residues. Trimming removed 4 bases from V and 5 bases from J, with 15 bases in between. In DNA, the CDR3 is TGTGCCAGCAGCTCGTTCCGGGACACCGACAATGAGCAGTTCTTC. Its protein product is CASSSFRDTDNEQFF.

The genes are TRBV2 and TRBJ1-6; perhaps TRBD1 as D (6 bases). The germline CDR1 and CDR2 sequences are SNHLY and FYNNEI. The V and J ends lost 5 bases and 7 bases respectively, with 12 bases between them. The CDR3 spans 14 residues. CDR3 DNA: TGTGCCAGCAGTATAGACAGGACGAATTCACCCCTCCACTTT. This gives the protein CASSIDRTNSPLHF.

The rearrangement links TRBV19 to TRBJ2-2, with D maybe TRBD2 (6 bases). The germline V and J ends were trimmed by 9 bases and 4 bases, with 15 bases remaining between them. CDR1 and CDR2 (germline): LNHDA, SQIVND (reference sequence). This CDR3 spans 14 amino acids. As DNA, the CDR3 is TGTGCCAGCCGTAAAACTAGCTTCACCGGGGAGCTGTTTTTT. It yields the protein CASRKTSFTGELFF.

The chain recombines TRBV5-6 with TRBJ2-7, with TRBD1 identical over 9 bases. Germline V gene data show CDR1 as SGHDT and CDR2 as YYEEEE. The trim removed 4 bases at V and 3 bases at J, leaving 5 bases unmatched. The length of the CDR3 is 14 residues. CDR3: CASSRGQGNYEQYV. The CDR3 bases are TGTGCCAGCAGCCGTGGACAGGGGAACTACGAGCAGTACGTC.

V gene TRBV5-8 combines with J gene TRBJ1-4; D remains unclear. Per the germline V gene, CDR1 is SGHTS and CDR2 is YDEGEE. The V gene lost 0 bases and the J gene lost 8 bases, with 8 bases spanning the gap. The CDR3 runs to 13 residues. The CDR3: CASSLGEEEKLFF. For the CDR3, the DNA is TGTGCCAGCAGCTTGGGCGAGGAGGAAAAACTGTTTTTT.

At least ten counts were recorded for this clone. J is TRBJ2-2 and V is TRBV5-4; TRBD2 agrees at 7 bases. The CDR3 extends over 15 amino acids. The germline CDR1 and CDR2 sequences are SGHNT and YYREEE (reference sequence). The V and J ends lost 3 bases and 1 base, in that order; junction bases with no gene match: 3. The CDR3 nucleotides read TGTGCCAGCAGCTCGGCTAGCGGGAACACCGGGGAGCTGTTTTTT. Translation: CASSSASGNTGELFF.

The V call is TRBV5-5, the J call TRBJ1-2, with 9 bases aligning to TRBD1. The CDR3 is 15 amino acids. Germline V gene data show CDR1 as SGHKS and CDR2 as YYEKEE (reference sequence). With 0 bases clipped from V and 2 bases from J, the junction kept 2 bases outside the gene matches. Here the CDR3 DNA reads TGTGCCAGCAGCTTGGGGACAGGGGTAAACTATGGCTACACCTTC. This translates into CASSLGTGVNYGYTF.

V is TRBV7-3 and J is TRBJ2-1; 13 bases align to TRBD2. Germline V gene lookup returns CDR1 SGHTA and CDR2 FQGTGA. The V gene end was trimmed by 5 bases and the J gene end by 7 bases; junction bases not matched to a gene: 17. The CDR3 sequence is 19 residues long. CDR3 sequence: CASSTFTSGLAGAGNEQFF. DNA for the CDR3: TGTGCCAGCAGCACCTTTACTTCTGGACTAGCGGGAGCGGGGAATGAGCAGTTCTTC. The entire variable domain, with the rest obtained from reference TRBV7-3 and TRBJ2-1, is as follows: GAGVSQTPSNKVTEKGKYVELRCDPISGHTALYWYRQSLGQGPEFLIYFQGTGAADDSGLPNDRFFAVRPEGSVSTLKIQRTERGDSAVYLCASSTFTSGLAGAGNEQFFGPGTRLTVL.

The V call is TRBV7-8, the J call TRBJ2-7; D might be TRBD1 (5 bases). Per the germline V gene, CDR1 is SGHVS and CDR2 is FQNEAQ. The CDR3 spans 16 residues. Between the trimmed V and J ends, which lost 1 base and 3 bases, there was a span of 16 bases. CDR3: CASSLVRANQGYEQYV. In nucleotides, the CDR3 is TGTGCCAGCAGCTTAGTCAGGGCAAACCAGGGCTACGAGCAGTACGTC.

The chain recombines TRBV4-1 with TRBJ2-3, with 7 bases identical to TRBD2. CDR1 and CDR2 from the germline V gene are MGHRA and YSYEKL. The junction had 9 bases not matched to a gene; V was cut back by 1 base and J by 2 bases. This CDR3 contains 17 residues. CDR3 DNA: TGCGCCAGCAGCCAAGGTGGAAGCGGGACCTTCACAGATACGCAGTATTTT. This gives the protein CASSQGGSGTFTDTQYF.

The chain carries TRBV2 and TRBJ1-1; D may be TRBD1 (6 bases). V was shortened by 7 bases and J by 3 bases, with 9 bases between the two germline ends. The CDR3 covers 12 residues. CDR1 and CDR2 (germline): SNHLY, FYNNEI. CDR3 sequence (DNA): TGTGCCAGCATCCAGGGGTACACTGAAGCTTTCTTT. Translated, it gives CASIQGYTEAFF. The entire variable domain, with the rest obtained from reference TRBV2 and TRBJ1-1, is as follows: EPEVTQTPSHQVTQMGQEVILRCVPISNHLYFYWYRQILGQKVEFLVSFYNNEISEKSEIFDDQFSVERPDGSNFTLKIRSTKLEDSAMYFCASIQGYTEAFFGQGTRLTVV.

The V call is TRBV3-1 (or the pseudogene TRBV3-2), the J call TRBJ2-3; 7 nucleotides match TRBD1. Trimming at V came to 0 bases and at J to 2 bases, leaving 11 bases not matched to a gene. Germline CDR1 LGHDT, CDR2 YNNKEL (reference sequence). This CDR3 is built from 18 residues. The CDR3 spells CASSQDGVRGQNTDTQYF. The CDR3 nucleotides are TGTGCCAGCAGCCAAGATGGGGTTAGGGGACAGAACACAGATACGCAGTATTTT.

The CDR3 coding sequence is TGTGCCAGCAGCGGCGGGGGATCGGGAAACACCATATATTTT. It codes for CASSGGGSGNTIYF. The chain is built from TRBV2 and TRBJ1-3; D is perhaps TRBD1 (5 bases). This CDR3 region has 14 residues. The germline V gene encodes CDR1 SNHLY and CDR2 FYNNEI. Trimming left V 6 bases short and J 4 bases short, with 13 bases between.

This chain uses TRBV3-1 (or the pseudogene TRBV3-2) with TRBJ1-6; 7 bases line up with TRBD1. The germline V gene encodes CDR1 LGHDT and CDR2 YNNKEL (reference sequence). V lost 4 bases and J lost 0; bases outside the gene matches: 6. The CDR3 extends over 17 amino acids. The CDR3 is CASSRTGFGSYNSPLHF. CDR3 DNA sequence: TGTGCCAGCAGCCGGACAGGATTCGGCTCCTATAATTCACCCCTCCACTTT.

The chain has TRBV7-2 and TRBJ2-1; D is possibly TRBD2 (7 bases). This CDR3 contains 16 residues. Looked up from germline, CDR1 is SGHTA and CDR2 is FQGNSA. With 5 bases removed from V and 6 bases from J, the gap between germline ends came to 20 bases. This CDR3 is CASSPRRGGQANEQFF. The CDR3 nucleotides read TGTGCCAGCAGCCCTAGGAGGGGGGGGCAGGCCAATGAGCAGTTCTTC. The complete variable domain, with remaining parts taken from reference TRBV7-2 and TRBJ2-1, reads GAGVSQSPSNKVTEKGKDVELRCDPISGHTALYWYRQSLGQGLEFLIYFQGNSAPDKSGLPSDRFSAERTGGSVSTLTIQRTQQEDSAVYLCASSPRRGGQANEQFFGPGTRLTVL.